The next 14 T cell receptor beta chains were all read from a single sample in a study of T cell responses to AZD1222 COVID-19 vaccine. Only in-frame clones appear in the TCRdb table, and some are missing; sequencing was by immunoSEQ multiplex PCR. This table holds some 180,000 clones, around 90% found once. The source material was peripheral blood, sampled 28 days after the second AZD1222 dose. Every receptor here comes from an adult who received the AZD1222 COVID-19 vaccine.

This chain uses TRBV5-4 with TRBJ2-3; D possibly corresponds to TRBD1 (5 bases). The CDR3 consists of 13 residues. Germline CDR1 is SGHNT and CDR2 is YYREEE (reference sequence). The V end lost 0 bases, the J end lost 6 bases, and 8 bases lay between the germline ends. CDR3 sequence: CASSLGGFDTQYF. The CDR3 coding sequence is TGTGCCAGCAGCTTGGGGGGCTTCGATACGCAGTATTTT.

The J gene is TRBJ2-7, the V gene TRBV5-1; a possible D gene is TRBD2 (6 bases). Trimming cost V 0 bases and J 4 bases, with 11 bases left between them. This CDR3 spans 14 amino acids. CDR1 is SGHRS and CDR2 is YFSETQ in the germline V gene. This CDR3 is CASSLETRGYEQYF. The CDR3 region has the DNA TGCGCCAGCAGCTTGGAGACTAGAGGGTACGAGCAGTACTTC.

The chain has TRBV19 and TRBJ2-7; TRBD1 matches 7 bases. Trimming took 5 bases from V and 5 from J; bases not matched to a gene: 6. Looked up from germline, CDR1 is LNHDA and CDR2 is SQIVND (reference sequence). This CDR3 region has 13 residues. CDR3 coding DNA: TGTGCCAGTAGTCCGACAGGGCCCCACGAGCAGTACTTC. The encoded protein is CASSPTGPHEQYF.

V and J are TRBV27 and TRBJ1-2; 9 bases fit TRBD1. The CDR3 is 15 amino acids. Trimming removed 3 bases from V and 0 bases from J; junction bases left unmatched: 2. Germline values: CDR1 MNHEY, CDR2 SMNVEV (reference sequence). This CDR3 is CASSFRTGANYGYTF. CDR3 sequence (DNA): TGTGCCAGCAGTTTTAGGACAGGGGCTAACTATGGCTACACCTTC.

V is TRBV5-1 and J is TRBJ1-5, with D maybe TRBD1 (5 bases). The CDR3 totals 15 residues. Trimming removed 1 base at V and 1 base at J, with 9 bases between. The germline V gene encodes CDR1 SGHRS and CDR2 YFSETQ. CDR3 bases: TGCGCCAGCAGCTTGTCAGGGACGAGCAATCAGCCCCAGCATTTT. This codes for CASSLSGTSNQPQHF.

This chain joins TRBV12-3 or TRBV12-4 and TRBJ2-5, with D perhaps matching TRBD1 (5 bases). The CDR3 contains 13 residues. Trimming removed 6 bases from V and 6 bases from J, with 14 bases in between. CDR3 coding DNA: TGTGCCAGCAGGACCTCTAGGGGCCAGACCCAGTACTTC. Encoded protein: CASRTSRGQTQYF.

The rearrangement links TRBV15 to TRBJ1-1, with TRBD1 as a possible D gene (5 bases). The germline gives CDR1 LNHNV, CDR2 YYDKDF (reference sequence). The CDR3 is 15 amino acids. The V and J ends lost 0 bases and 4 bases respectively, with 12 bases between them. The CDR3 here is CATSRDGGGTTEAFF. In DNA, the CDR3 is TGTGCCACCAGCAGAGATGGGGGGGGTACCACTGAAGCTTTCTTT.

The genes are TRBV6-5 and TRBJ2-7; TRBD2 matches 10 bases. Losses at the gene ends were 5 bases for V and 4 bases for J; bases not matched to a gene: 8. The CDR3 contains 15 residues. In germline, CDR1 is MNHEY, CDR2 SVGAGI. The CDR3 sequence: CASSRLAGPGYEQYF. CDR3 sequence (DNA): TGTGCCAGCAGTCGACTAGCGGGCCCCGGGTACGAGCAGTACTTC.

V usage is TRBV4-3 and J usage is TRBJ1-6; tentative D call: TRBD1 (5 bases). V lost 2 bases to trimming and J lost 6 bases, with 20 bases between them. Germline V gene lookup returns CDR1 LGHNA and CDR2 YSLEER. The CDR3 sequence is 18 residues long. CDR3: CASSQPPTDWGSNSPLHF. The CDR3 DNA sequence: TGCGCCAGCAGCCAACCCCCCACGGATTGGGGCTCTAATTCACCCCTCCACTTT.

The V call is TRBV5-5, the J call TRBJ2-7; D is possibly TRBD1 (6 bases). The CDR3 loop spans 15 amino acids. CDR1 SGHKS and CDR2 YYEKEE come from the germline V gene (reference sequence). V was pared by 3 bases and J by 2 bases, with 15 bases between. CDR3 protein: CASSWTVGIPYEQYF. The CDR3, as DNA: TGTGCCAGCAGCTGGACAGTCGGGATTCCCTACGAGCAGTACTTC.

The chain combines TRBV19 with TRBJ1-5; perhaps TRBD1 as D (5 bases). The CDR3 loop spans 15 amino acids. Trimming cost V 3 bases and J 7 bases, with 16 bases left between them. The germline gives CDR1 LNHDA, CDR2 SQIVND (reference sequence). The CDR3 spells CASSISSGLGQPQHF. Here the CDR3 DNA reads TGTGCCAGTAGTATTTCTTCAGGGCTGGGGCAGCCCCAGCATTTT.

The chain has TRBV6-5 and TRBJ2-3; D may match TRBD1 or TRBD2 (5 bases each). V gave up 2 bases and J gave up 5 bases, with 8 bases separating them. CDR3 length: 13 amino acids. Germline CDR1 MNHEY, CDR2 SVGAGI. The CDR3 reads CASSYRGGDTQYF. Here the CDR3 DNA reads TGTGCCAGCAGTTACCGGGGCGGAGATACGCAGTATTTT.

The rearrangement joins TRBV29-1 to TRBJ1-1; TRBD1 is a possible D gene (5 bases). Per germline, CDR1 SQVTM and CDR2 ANQGSEA. The CDR3 totals 14 residues. The V end was cut by 6 bases, the J end by 7 bases, with 21 bases between. The CDR3 bases are TGCAGCGTCGACAGCAAGATGAGGGTAGGTGAAGCTTTCTTT. Translated, it gives CSVDSKMRVGEAFF.

This clone has a handful of counts. Written as DNA, the CDR3 is TGTGCCAGCAGTGACTATAGCGTCCAAGAGACCCAGTACTTC. Protein: CASSDYSVQETQYF. The chain recombines TRBV25-1 with TRBJ2-5, with D tentatively TRBD2 (5 bases). This CDR3 spans 14 amino acids. Germline loops: CDR1 MGHDK, CDR2 SYGVNS. V was shortened by 3 bases and J by 1 base, with 9 bases between the two germline ends.